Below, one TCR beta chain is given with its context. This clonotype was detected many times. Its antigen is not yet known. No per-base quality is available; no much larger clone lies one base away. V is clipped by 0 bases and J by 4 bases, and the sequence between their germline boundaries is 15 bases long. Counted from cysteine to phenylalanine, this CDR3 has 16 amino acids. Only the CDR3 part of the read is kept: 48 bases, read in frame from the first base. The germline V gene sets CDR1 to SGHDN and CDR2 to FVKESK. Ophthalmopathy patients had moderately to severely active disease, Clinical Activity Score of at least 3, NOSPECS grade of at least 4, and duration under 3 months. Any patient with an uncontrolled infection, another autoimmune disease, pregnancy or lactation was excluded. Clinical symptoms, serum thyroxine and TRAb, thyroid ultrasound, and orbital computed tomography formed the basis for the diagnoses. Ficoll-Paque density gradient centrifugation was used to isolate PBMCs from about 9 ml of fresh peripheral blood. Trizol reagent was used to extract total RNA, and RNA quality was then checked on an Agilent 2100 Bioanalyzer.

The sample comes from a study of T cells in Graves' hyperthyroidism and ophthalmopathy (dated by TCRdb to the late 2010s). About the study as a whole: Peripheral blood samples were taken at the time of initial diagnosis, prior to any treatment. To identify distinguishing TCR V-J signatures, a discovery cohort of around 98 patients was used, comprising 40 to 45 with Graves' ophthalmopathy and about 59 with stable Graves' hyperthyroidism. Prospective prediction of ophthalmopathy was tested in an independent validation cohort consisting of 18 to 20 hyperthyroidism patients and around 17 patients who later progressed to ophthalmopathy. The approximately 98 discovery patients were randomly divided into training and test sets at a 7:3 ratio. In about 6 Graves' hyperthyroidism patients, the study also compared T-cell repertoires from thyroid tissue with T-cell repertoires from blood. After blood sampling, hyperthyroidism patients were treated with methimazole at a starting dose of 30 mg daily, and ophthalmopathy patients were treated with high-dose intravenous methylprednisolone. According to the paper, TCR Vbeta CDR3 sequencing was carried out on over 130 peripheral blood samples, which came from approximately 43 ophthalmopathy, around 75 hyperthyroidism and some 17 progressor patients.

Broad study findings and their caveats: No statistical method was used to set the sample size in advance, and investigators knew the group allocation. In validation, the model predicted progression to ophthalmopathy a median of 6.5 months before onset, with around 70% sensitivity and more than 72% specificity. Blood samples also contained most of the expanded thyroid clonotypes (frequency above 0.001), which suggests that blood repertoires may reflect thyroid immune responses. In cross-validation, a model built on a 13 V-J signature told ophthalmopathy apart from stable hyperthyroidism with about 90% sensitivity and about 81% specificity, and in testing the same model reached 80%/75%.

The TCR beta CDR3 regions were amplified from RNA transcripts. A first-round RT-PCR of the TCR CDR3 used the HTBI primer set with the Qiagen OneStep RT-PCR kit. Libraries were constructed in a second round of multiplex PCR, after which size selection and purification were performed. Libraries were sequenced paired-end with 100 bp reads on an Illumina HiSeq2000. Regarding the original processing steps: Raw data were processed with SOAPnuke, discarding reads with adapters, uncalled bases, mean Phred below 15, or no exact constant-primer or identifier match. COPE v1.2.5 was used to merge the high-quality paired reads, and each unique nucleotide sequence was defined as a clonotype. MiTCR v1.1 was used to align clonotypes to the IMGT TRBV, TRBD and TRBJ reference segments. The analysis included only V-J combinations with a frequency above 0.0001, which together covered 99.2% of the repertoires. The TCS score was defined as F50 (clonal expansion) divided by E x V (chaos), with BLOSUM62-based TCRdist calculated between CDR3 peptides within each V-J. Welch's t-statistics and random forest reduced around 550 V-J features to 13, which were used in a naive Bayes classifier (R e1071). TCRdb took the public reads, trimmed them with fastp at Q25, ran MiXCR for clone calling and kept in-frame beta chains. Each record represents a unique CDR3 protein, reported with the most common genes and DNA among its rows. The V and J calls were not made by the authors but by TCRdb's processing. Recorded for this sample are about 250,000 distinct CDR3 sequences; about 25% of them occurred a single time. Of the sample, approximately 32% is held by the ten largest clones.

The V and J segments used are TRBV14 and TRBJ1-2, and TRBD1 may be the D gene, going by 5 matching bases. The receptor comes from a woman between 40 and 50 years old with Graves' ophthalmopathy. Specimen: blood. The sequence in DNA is TGTGCCAGCAGCCAAGATTTGGCAGGGCCAACCTATGGCTACACCTTC. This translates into CASSQDLAGPTYGYTF.